Listed below are T cell receptor beta chains from one sample, sequenced in a study of cytomegalovirus exposure and HLA in healthy donors. Assay: immunoSEQ multiplex PCR; the TCRdb copy retains only in-frame clones and omits some. The data hold about 160,000 clones, with about four fifths observed a single time. The sample consisted of PBMCs. Receptors were obtained from a woman between 45 and 60 years old in good health and CMV-seronegative. Both conserved end residues are part of each CDR3. D genes are given only for firm matches. Clone size appears in some rows only: once, few, many, or a class for an expanded clone.

V gene	D gene	J gene	clone size	CDR3 DNA	CDR3 protein
TRBV27	TRBD2	TRBJ2-1	few	TGTGCCAGCAGTTTCGGCGGGGGGGATAATGAGCAGTTCTTC	CASSFGGGDNEQFF
TRBV5-1	TRBD1	TRBJ2-7	.	TGCGCCAGCAGCTTAGGACAGGGCTCCTACGAGCAGTACTTC	CASSLGQGSYEQYF
TRBV11-2	TRBD1	TRBJ1-2	.	TGTGCCAGCAGCCGGACAGGACCTGGCTACACCTTC	CASSRTGPGYTF
TRBV7-2	.	TRBJ1-4	.	TGTGCCAGCAGCCGCCCCGGGACTTCTAATGAAAAACTGTTTTTT	CASSRPGTSNEKLFF
TRBV2	TRBD1	TRBJ1-2	.	TGTGCCAGCAGTCGGGACAGGGGCGGTCGAGGCTACACCTTC	CASSRDRGGRGYTF
TRBV7-2	TRBD2	TRBJ2-7	.	TGTGCCAGCAGCCGACGGACTAGCGGGTTGTCCTACGAGCAGTACTTC	CASSRRTSGLSYEQYF
TRBV28	TRBD2	TRBJ2-1	.	TGTGCCAGCAGTTTCTGGAGACTAGCGTCCGGGAGTTCCTACAATGAGCAGTTCTTC	CASSFWRLASGSSYNEQFF
TRBV10-1	TRBD1	TRBJ1-3	.	TGCGCCAGCAGATCCGGGACAGGGTATAGAAACACCATATATTTT	CASRSGTGYRNTIYF
TRBV7-9	TRBD2	TRBJ2-3	.	TGTGCCAGCAGCTTAGTAGGGCTAGCGGGACCGGATACGCAGTATTTT	CASSLVGLAGPDTQYF
TRBV5-1	.	TRBJ2-2	.	TGCGCCAGCAGCCCAGGACTCGTCGGGGTCGGGGAGCTGTTTTTT	CASSPGLVGVGELFF
TRBV7-2	.	TRBJ2-4	.	TGTGCCAGCAGCCAGGACAGAGACAACATTCAGTACTTC	CASSQDRDNIQYF
TRBV27	.	TRBJ1-1	.	TGTGCCAGCACCCTCCGGTCCGGGGGAAACACTGAAGCTTTCTTT	CASTLRSGGNTEAFF
TRBV5-1	TRBD2	TRBJ2-2	once	TGCGCCAGCAGCCGCGCACTAGCGGGAGGGGGGAACACCGGGGAGCTGTTTTTT	CASSRALAGGGNTGELFF
TRBV5-6	TRBD1	TRBJ1-4	.	TGTGCCAGCAGCCCACAGGGGCAGCCTAATGAAAAACTGTTTTTT	CASSPQGQPNEKLFF
TRBV19	.	TRBJ2-3	once	TGTGCCAGTAGTATAACGGGGGATACGCAGTATTTT	CASSITGDTQYF
TRBV6-1	.	TRBJ2-5	.	TGTGCCAGCAGTGAAAGCTACAGTGCCTTGCGTGAGACCCAGTACTTC	CASSESYSALRETQYF
TRBV10-2	TRBD1	TRBJ1-1	.	TGCGCCAGCAGAGGGGGCGGAAGGACTGAAGCTTTCTTT	CASRGGGRTEAFF
TRBV7-9	.	TRBJ2-5	.	TGTGCCAGCAGCTTAGGAAGCAGGGGGACCCAGTACTTC	CASSLGSRGTQYF